Here is one T cell receptor beta chain with its context. Participant-given clinical history determined each cohort assignment. Here immunoSEQ multiplex PCR was the method, and the copy in TCRdb shows in-frame clones only, minus some. The sample carries more than 350,000 clones, 70% to 90% recorded once. In germline, CDR1 is LGHNA, CDR2 YNFKEQ. Trimming shortened V by 0 bases and J by 1 base, and 6 bases separated the two germline ends. The CDR3 is 14 residues long. The sample originates from a study of blood T cell repertoires in COVID-19. Background on the study: Sources were T cells, B-cell-depleted T cells, or PBMCs; the material itself was cDNA or gDNA.

The V and J genes are TRBV4-2 and TRBJ1-1; unclear D gene. The clonotype comes from a woman younger than 30 who had been exposed to COVID-19. The sequenced sample was PBMCs or T cells enriched from blood (not recorded which). CDR3 in amino acids: CASSQDWANTEAFF. CDR3 nucleotide sequence: TGTGCCAGCAGCCAAGATTGGGCGAACACTGAAGCTTTCTTT.